The T cell receptor (beta chain) described here comes from a study of blood T cells in healthy people across ages. In this sample, this clonotype turned up a few times. V was clipped by 8 bases and J by 4 bases; unmatched bases: 6. CDR3 size: 14 residues. For the second PCR, which ran for about 7 to 11 cycles, a sample-barcoded 5' primer and a J-beta primer mix were used. In TCRdb, the 5' RACE reads were re-called with MiXCR into one record per CDR3 protein. The sample carries 1.5 million to 2 million distinct CDR3 sequences, approximately 40% recorded once. Sequencing was done on a sample of blood. The V gene is TRBV12-3 or TRBV12-4, the J gene TRBJ2-4, with 9 bases identical to TRBD1. The receptor was isolated from a human donor in good health. This CDR3 is CASVDRGRKNIQYF. CDR3 sequence (DNA): TGTGCCAGCGTGGACAGGGGCAGAAAAAACATTCAGTACTTC.